This T cell receptor beta chain was retrieved from a study of blood T cell repertoires in COVID-19. Looking at the study overall: COVID-19 samples, acute and convalescent, were from the United States, Italy and Spain. T cells, B-cell-depleted T cells, or PBMCs supplied cDNA or gDNA.

As originally analysed: Reference gene primer amplification gave nucleated cell count estimates. Here immunoSEQ multiplex PCR was the method, and the copy in TCRdb shows in-frame clones only, minus some. Clonal size and the V and J genes are those of that table, whereas D and trimming came from the DNA. The sample yields about 260,000 clones, 75% to 90% seen once. The germline CDR1 and CDR2 sequences are MNHEY and SMNVEV (reference sequence). Trimming cost V 4 bases and J 6 bases, with 19 bases left between them. The CDR3 length is 16 residues. This chain links TRBV27 with TRBJ2-1; a weak D match, TRBD1 (6 bases). Sequenced: peripheral blood. The clonotype comes from a woman aged 45-59 years who had recovered from COVID-19. The CDR3 loop reads CASSSGRGSFGNEQFF. CDR3 in DNA: TGTGCCAGCAGTTCCGGTAGGGGGTCGTTCGGCAATGAGCAGTTCTTC.